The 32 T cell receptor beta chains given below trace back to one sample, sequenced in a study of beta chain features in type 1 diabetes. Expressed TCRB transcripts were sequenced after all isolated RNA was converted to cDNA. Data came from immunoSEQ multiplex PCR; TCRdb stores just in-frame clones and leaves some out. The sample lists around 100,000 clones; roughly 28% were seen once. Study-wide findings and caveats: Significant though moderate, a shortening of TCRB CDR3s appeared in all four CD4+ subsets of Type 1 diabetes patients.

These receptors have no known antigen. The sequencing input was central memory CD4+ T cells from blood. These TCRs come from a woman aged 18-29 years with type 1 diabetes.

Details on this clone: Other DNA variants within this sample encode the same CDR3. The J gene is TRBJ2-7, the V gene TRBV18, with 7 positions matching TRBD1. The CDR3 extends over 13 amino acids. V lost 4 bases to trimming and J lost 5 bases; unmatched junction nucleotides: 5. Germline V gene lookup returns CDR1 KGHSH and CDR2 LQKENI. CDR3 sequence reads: CASSRTGADEQYV. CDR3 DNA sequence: TGTGCCAGCTCACGGACAGGCGCGGACGAGCAGTACGTC.

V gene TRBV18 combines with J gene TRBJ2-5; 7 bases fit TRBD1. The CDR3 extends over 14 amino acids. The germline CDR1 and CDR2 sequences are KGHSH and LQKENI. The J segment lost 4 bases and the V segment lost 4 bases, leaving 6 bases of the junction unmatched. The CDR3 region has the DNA TGTGCCAGCTCACAGGGACAGTTGGGAGAGACCCAGTACTTC. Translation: CASSQGQLGETQYF. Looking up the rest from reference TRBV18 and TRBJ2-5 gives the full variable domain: NAGVMQNPRHLVRRRGQEARLRCSPMKGHSHVYWYRQLPEEGLKFMVYLQKENIIDESGMPKERFSAEFPKEGPSILRIQQVVRGDSAAYFCASSQGQLGETQYFGPGTRLLVL.

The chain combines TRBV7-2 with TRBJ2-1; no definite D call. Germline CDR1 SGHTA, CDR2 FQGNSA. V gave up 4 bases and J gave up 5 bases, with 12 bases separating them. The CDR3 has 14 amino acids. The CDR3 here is CASSSSRLDNEQFF. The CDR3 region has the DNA TGTGCCAGCAGCTCTAGTAGGCTGGACAATGAGCAGTTCTTC.

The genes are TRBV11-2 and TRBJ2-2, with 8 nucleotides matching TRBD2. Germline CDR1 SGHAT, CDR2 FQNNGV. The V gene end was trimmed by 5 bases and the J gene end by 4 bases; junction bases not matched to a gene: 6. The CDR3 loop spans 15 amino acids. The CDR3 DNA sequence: TGTGCCAGCAGCCCGGGCCTAGCGGGCACCGGGGAGCTGTTTTTT. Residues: CASSPGLAGTGELFF.

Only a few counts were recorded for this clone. The CDR3 DNA reads TGTGCCAGCAGTCCGGGGGGCCCCACAGATACGCAGTATTTT. This codes for CASSPGGPTDTQYF. The chain links TRBV28 to TRBJ2-3; weak D call: TRBD2 (7 bases). This CDR3 contains 14 residues. With 5 bases removed from V and 2 bases from J, the gap between germline ends came to 11 bases. CDR1 and CDR2 (germline): MDHEN, SYDVKM.

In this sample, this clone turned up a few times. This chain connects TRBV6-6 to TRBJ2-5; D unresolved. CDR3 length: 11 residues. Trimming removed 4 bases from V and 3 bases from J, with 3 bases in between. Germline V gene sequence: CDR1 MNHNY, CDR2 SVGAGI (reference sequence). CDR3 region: CASSSEETQYF. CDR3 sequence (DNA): TGTGCCAGCAGTTCTGAAGAGACCCAGTACTTC.

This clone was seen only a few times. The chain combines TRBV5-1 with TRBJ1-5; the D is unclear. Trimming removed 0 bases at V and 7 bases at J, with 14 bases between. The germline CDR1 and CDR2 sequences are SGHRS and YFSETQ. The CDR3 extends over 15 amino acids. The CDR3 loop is CASSLGPAGSQPQHF. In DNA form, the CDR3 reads TGCGCCAGCAGCTTGGGCCCGGCGGGCAGCCAGCCCCAGCATTTT.

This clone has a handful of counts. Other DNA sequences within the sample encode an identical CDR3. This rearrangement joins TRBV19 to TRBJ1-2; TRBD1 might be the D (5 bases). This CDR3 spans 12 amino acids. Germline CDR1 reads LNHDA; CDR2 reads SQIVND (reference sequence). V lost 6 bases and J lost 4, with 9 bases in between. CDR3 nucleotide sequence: TGTGCCAGTAGCCGACAGTCCTATGGCTACACCTTC. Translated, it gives CASSRQSYGYTF.

The CDR3 sequence: CASSRQGAEGQFF. The CDR3 region has the DNA TGTGCCAGCAGCAGACAGGGGGCGGAGGGGCAGTTCTTC. The V call is TRBV9, the J call TRBJ2-1, with 10 bases matching TRBD1. Germline trimming cut 4 bases from V and 12 bases from J; bases unmatched to any gene: 7. There are 13 residues in the CDR3. Germline V CDR1 and CDR2: SGDLS, YYNGEE. Drawing the rest from reference TRBV9 and TRBJ2-1, the complete variable domain is DSGVTQTPKHLITATGQRVTLRCSPRSGDLSVYWYQQSLDQGLQFLIQYYNGEERAKGNILERFSAQQFPDLHSELNLSSLELGDSALYFCASSRQGAEGQFFGPGTRLTVL.

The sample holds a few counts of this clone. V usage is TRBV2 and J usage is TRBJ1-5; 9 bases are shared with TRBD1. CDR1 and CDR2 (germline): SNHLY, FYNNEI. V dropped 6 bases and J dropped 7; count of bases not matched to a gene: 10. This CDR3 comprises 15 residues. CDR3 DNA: TGTGCCAGCAGCCGCCGGACAGGGGATCAACAGCCCCAGCATTTT. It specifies CASSRRTGDQQPQHF.

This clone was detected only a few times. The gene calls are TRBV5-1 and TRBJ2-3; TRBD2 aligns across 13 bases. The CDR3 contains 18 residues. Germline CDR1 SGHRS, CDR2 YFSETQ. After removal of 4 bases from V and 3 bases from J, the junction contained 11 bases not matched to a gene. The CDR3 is CASSPQALLAGGTDTQYF. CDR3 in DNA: TGCGCCAGCAGCCCCCAGGCGCTACTAGCGGGAGGGACAGATACGCAGTATTTT.

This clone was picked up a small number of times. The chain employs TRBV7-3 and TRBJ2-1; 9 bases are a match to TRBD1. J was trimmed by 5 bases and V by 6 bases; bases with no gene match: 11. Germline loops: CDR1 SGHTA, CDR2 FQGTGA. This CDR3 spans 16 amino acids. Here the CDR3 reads CASSPASDRGDNEQFF. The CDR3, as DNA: TGTGCCAGCAGTCCCGCGTCTGACAGGGGGGACAATGAGCAGTTCTTC.

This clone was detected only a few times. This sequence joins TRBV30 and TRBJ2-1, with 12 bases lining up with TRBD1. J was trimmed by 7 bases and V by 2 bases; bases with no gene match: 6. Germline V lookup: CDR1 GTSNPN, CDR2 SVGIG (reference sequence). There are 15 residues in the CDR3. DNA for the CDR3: TGTGCCTGGAGTTCCGGGACAGGGGGCAGGAATGAGCAGTTCTTC. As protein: CAWSSGTGGRNEQFF.

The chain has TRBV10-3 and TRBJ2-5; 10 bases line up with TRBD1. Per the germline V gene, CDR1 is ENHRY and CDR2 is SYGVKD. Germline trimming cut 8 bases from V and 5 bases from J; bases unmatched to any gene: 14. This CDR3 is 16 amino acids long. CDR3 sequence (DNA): TGTGCCATCGCGGGCGGGACAGGGGTACGGGGGGAGACCCAGTACTTC. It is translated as CAIAGGTGVRGETQYF.

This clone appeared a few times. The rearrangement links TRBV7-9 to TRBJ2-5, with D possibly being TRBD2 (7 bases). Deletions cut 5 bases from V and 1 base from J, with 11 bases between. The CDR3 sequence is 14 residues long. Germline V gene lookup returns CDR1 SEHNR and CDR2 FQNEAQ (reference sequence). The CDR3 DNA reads TGTGCCAGCAGCCGAGGGGGGGTCCAAGAGACCCAGTACTTC. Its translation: CASSRGGVQETQYF.

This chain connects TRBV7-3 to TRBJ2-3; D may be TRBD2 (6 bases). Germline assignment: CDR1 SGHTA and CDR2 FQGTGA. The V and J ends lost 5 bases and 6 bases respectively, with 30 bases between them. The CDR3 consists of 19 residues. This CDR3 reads CASSNRGARDPRASDTQYF. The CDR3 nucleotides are TGTGCCAGCAGCAACCGGGGCGCGCGGGACCCGAGAGCCTCGGATACGCAGTATTTT.

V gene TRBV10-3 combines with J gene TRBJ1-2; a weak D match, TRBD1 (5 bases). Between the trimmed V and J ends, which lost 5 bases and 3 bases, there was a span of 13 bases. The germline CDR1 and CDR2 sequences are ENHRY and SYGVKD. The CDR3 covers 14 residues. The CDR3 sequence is CAISLLRGDYGYTF. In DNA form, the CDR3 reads TGTGCCATCAGTCTCCTTAGGGGTGACTATGGCTACACCTTC.

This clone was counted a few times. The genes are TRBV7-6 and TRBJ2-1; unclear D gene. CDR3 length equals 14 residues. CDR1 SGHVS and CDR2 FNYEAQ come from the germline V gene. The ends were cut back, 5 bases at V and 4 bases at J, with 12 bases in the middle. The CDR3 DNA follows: TGTGCCAGCAGCATCTCGAATCAGTACAATGAGCAGTTCTTC. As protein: CASSISNQYNEQFF.

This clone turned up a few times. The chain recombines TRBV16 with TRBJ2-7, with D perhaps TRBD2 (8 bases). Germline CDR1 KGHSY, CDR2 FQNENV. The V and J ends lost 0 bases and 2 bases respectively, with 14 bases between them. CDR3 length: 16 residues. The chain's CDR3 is CASSQSQGTRTYEQYF. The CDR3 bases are TGTGCCAGCAGCCAATCACAGGGGACTAGGACCTACGAGCAGTACTTC.

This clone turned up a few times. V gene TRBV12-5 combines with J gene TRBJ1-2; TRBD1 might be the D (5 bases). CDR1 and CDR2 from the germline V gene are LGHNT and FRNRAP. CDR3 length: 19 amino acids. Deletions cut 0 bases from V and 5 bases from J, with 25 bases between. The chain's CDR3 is CASGLVPLVPTREEYGYTF. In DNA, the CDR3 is TGTGCTAGTGGTTTGGTACCGCTTGTCCCTACCAGGGAAGAATATGGCTACACCTTC.

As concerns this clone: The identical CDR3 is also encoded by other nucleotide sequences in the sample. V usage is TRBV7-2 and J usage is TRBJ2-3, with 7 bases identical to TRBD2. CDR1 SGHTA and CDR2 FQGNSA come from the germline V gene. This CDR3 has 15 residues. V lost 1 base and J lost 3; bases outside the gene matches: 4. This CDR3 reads CASSLGGGGTDTQYF. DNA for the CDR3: TGTGCCAGCAGCTTAGGCGGGGGAGGAACAGATACGCAGTATTTT.

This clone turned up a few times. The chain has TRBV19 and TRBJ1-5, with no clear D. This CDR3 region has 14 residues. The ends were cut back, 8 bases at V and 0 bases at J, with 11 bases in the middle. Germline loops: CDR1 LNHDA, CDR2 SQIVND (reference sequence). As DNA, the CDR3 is TGTGCCAGTCCCCGGGGAATTAGCAATCAGCCCCAGCATTTT. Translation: CASPRGISNQPQHF.

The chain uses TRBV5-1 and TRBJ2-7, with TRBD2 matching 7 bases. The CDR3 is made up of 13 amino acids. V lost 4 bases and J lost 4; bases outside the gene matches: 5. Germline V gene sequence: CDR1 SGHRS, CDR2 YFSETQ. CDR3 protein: CASSILAGYEQYV. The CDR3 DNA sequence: TGCGCCAGCAGCATATTAGCGGGTTACGAGCAGTACGTC.

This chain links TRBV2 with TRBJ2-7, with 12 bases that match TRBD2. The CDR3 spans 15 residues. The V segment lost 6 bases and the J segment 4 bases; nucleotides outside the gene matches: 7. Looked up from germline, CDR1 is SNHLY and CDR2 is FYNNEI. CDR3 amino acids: CASREGGLAGYEQYF. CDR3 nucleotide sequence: TGTGCCAGCAGGGAGGGTGGACTAGCGGGATACGAGCAGTACTTC.

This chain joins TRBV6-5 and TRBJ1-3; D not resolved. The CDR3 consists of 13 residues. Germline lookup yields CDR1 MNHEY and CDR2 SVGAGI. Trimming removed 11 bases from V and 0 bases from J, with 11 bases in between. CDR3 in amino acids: CAARPSSGNTIYF. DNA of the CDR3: TGTGCCGCGCGCCCGAGCTCTGGAAACACCATATATTTT.

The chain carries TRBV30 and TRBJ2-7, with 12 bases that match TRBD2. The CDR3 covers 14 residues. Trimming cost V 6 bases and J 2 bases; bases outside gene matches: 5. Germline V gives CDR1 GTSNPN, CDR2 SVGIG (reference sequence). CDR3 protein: CACKASGRAYEQYV. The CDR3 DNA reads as TGTGCCTGTAAGGCTAGCGGGAGGGCCTACGAGCAGTACGTC.

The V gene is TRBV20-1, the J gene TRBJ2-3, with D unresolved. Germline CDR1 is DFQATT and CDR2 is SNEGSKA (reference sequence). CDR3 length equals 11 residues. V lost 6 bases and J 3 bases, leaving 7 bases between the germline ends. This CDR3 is CSALGTDTQYF. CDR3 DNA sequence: TGCAGTGCCCTCGGTACAGATACGCAGTATTTT.

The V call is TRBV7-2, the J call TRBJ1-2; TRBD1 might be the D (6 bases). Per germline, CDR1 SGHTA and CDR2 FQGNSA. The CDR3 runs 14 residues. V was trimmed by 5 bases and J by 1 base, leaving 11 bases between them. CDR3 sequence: CASSPSRGNYGYTF. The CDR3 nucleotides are TGTGCCAGCAGCCCTTCCAGGGGTAACTATGGCTACACCTTC. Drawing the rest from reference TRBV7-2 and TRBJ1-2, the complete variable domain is GAGVSQSPSNKVTEKGKDVELRCDPISGHTALYWYRQSLGQGLEFLIYFQGNSAPDKSGLPSDRFSAERTGGSVSTLTIQRTQQEDSAVYLCASSPSRGNYGYTFGSGTRLTVV.

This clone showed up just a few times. The CDR3 loop reads CASSLGRLVITDTQYF. CDR3 DNA: TGTGCCAGCAGCTTAGGGCGGCTAGTGATCACAGATACGCAGTATTTT. The gene calls are TRBV7-8 and TRBJ2-3; unclear D gene. The CDR3 contains 16 residues. V lost 1 base, J lost 2 bases, and 13 bases lay in between. Germline CDR1 and CDR2: SGHVS and FQNEAQ. Together with reference TRBV7-8 and TRBJ2-3, the CDR3 gives the full variable domain: GAGVSQSPRYKVAKRGQDVALRCDPISGHVSLFWYQQALGQGPEFLTYFQNEAQLDKSGLPSDRFFAERPEGSVSTLKIQRTQQEDSAVYLCASSLGRLVITDTQYFGPGTRLTVL.

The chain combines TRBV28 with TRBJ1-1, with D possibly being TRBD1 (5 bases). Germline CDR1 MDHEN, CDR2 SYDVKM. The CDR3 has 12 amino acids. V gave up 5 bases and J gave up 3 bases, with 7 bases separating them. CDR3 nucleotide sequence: TGTGCCAGCAGTCAGACAGACACTGAAGCTTTCTTT. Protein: CASSQTDTEAFF.

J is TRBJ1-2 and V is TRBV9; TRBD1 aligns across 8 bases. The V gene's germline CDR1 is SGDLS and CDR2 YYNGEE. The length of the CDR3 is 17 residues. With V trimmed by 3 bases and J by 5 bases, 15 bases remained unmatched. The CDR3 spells CASSEHRGAGYQYGYTF. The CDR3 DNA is TGTGCCAGCAGCGAGCACAGGGGGGCCGGCTACCAATATGGCTACACCTTC.

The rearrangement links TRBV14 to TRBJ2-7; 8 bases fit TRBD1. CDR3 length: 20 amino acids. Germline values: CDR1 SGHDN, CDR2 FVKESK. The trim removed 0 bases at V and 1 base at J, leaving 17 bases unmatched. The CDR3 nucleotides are TGTGCCAGCAGCCAAGAACGACAATGGACAGGGAGATTCCTTTCCTACGAGCAGTACTTC. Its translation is CASSQERQWTGRFLSYEQYF.